The TCR beta chain under discussion was sequenced for a study of Ad26.COV2.S vaccination and SARS-CoV-2 variants. Study summary: Intramuscular Ad26.COV2.S at 5x10^10 or 1x10^11 viral particles.

There are 19 residues in the CDR3. The V segment lost 2 bases and the J segment 2 bases; nucleotides outside the gene matches: 17. Germline CDR1 reads ENHRY; CDR2 reads SYGVKD. The study, taken as a whole, reports: Recipients of either vaccine or placebo displayed similar breadth of non-spike TCRs. Among vaccine recipients, spike-specific TCR breadth exceeded that of placebo recipients. Substantial response breadth was reportedly seen for spike-specific CD8+ and CD4+ T cells after vaccination.

As regards this clone: Its target is unknown.

Data came from immunoSEQ multiplex PCR; TCRdb stores just in-frame clones and leaves some out. Of roughly 400,000 clones in the sample, about 90% were seen once. Treatment specified: roughly 19 received Ad26.COV2.S at low or high dose, single or two shots; about 5 received placebo; per-sample allocation not given. The samples date from day 63 after the first vaccine or placebo injection. The receptor was derived from a person aged 18-60 years who received the Ad26.COV2.S COVID-19 vaccine or a placebo. The sample consisted of peripheral blood, taken in a trial of Ad26.COV2.S vaccine versus placebo. The chain is built from TRBV10-3 and TRBJ2-5; 7 positions match TRBD2. The CDR3 sequence: CAISEPEATSVYPQETQYF. CDR3 nucleotide sequence: TGTGCCATCAGTGAGCCGGAGGCCACTAGCGTGTATCCTCAAGAGACCCAGTACTTC.